The rows below give T cell receptor beta chains drawn from one sample of a study of T cell responses to AZD1222 COVID-19 vaccine. The method was immunoSEQ multiplex PCR; TCRdb's version includes in-frame clones alone and lacks a portion of them. Of fewer than 100,000 clones listed, roughly 90% are singletons. The input for sequencing was peripheral blood, taken 28 days after the second AZD1222 dose. All receptors come from an adult who received the AZD1222 COVID-19 vaccine. The CDR3 runs from the conserved cysteine through the conserved F or W. The order of the fields is V gene, J gene, CDR3 protein.

TRBV29-1	TRBJ2-7	CSVEGGRGHTEQYF
TRBV10-3	TRBJ2-2	CAISESNTGEGTGELFF
TRBV30	TRBJ1-3	CAWSGGTSGNTIYF
TRBV9	TRBJ1-5	CASSVLGQDNQPQHF
TRBV6-5	TRBJ2-6	CASSSYTVAGANVLTF
TRBV5-1	TRBJ2-5	CASSLAGFNQETQYF
TRBV30	TRBJ1-1	CAWVKDSVEAFF
TRBV6-1	TRBJ1-2	CASSEMASGYTF
TRBV3-1/TRBV3-2	TRBJ1-2	CASSLGRVSGYTF
TRBV28	TRBJ2-3	CASTSSLRFSTDTQYF
TRBV6-5	TRBJ1-2	CASSYSKGRHYGYTF
TRBV10-2	TRBJ2-1	CASRAGGNEQFF
TRBV2	TRBJ1-4	CASEGQNEKLFF
TRBV9	TRBJ1-1	CASSVWALSRNTEAFF
TRBV27	TRBJ1-5	CASSFRGGQPQHF
TRBV5-4	TRBJ2-4	CASSRSSGIAKNIQYF
TRBV5-1	TRBJ1-2	CASSLEGAVRYGYTF
TRBV11-2	TRBJ2-1	CASSLSSGSYNEQFF
TRBV2	TRBJ1-2	CASSYRVEGYTF
TRBV28	TRBJ2-1	CASMGWTSGTNEQFF
TRBV24-1	TRBJ2-1	CATSWGTEQFF
TRBV4-1	TRBJ2-7	CASSQDLGTGFYEQYF
TRBV7-9	TRBJ1-4	CASSLRGTGTDEKLFF
TRBV5-8	TRBJ2-5	CASSLAGGQGVETQYF
TRBV3-1/TRBV3-2	TRBJ2-1	CASSQAIGERHEQFF
TRBV3-1/TRBV3-2	TRBJ2-6	CASSQGTQGTGANVLTF
TRBV7-2	TRBJ2-7	CASSRLPSVLSSYEQYF
TRBV19	TRBJ2-7	CASSIAEAGVEQYF
TRBV10-1	TRBJ2-2	CASSLRDPAGELFF
TRBV4-2	TRBJ2-7	CASSQDDYEQYF
TRBV6-1	TRBJ1-2	CASSEGLYGYTF
TRBV19	TRBJ2-1	CATQTSGSWNNEQFF
TRBV6-1	TRBJ1-4	CASSERVELFF
TRBV11-2	TRBJ2-2	CASSLRLAGGSTGELFF
TRBV24-1	TRBJ2-1	CATSRSNTKFF
TRBV11-2	TRBJ2-3	CASSLEGQPTDTQYF
TRBV11-2	TRBJ1-1	CASSSSWAEAFF
TRBV28	TRBJ1-1	CASIPMSTGMNTEAFF
TRBV29-1	TRBJ2-5	CSVEGLPGETQYF
TRBV7-9	TRBJ2-3	CATRGGNTDTQYF
TRBV11-2	TRBJ1-2	CASSLVGYGGYTF
TRBV12-5	TRBJ1-1	CASGGVNTEAFF
TRBV13	TRBJ2-1	CASSTPIDEQFF
TRBV27	TRBJ2-7	CASQRGIGGEQYF
TRBV5-1	TRBJ1-2	CASSLWSGWLGGSTF
TRBV4-2	TRBJ1-3	CASSQGGGGNTIYF
TRBV5-1	TRBJ2-3	CASSLGQGHSTDTQYF
TRBV12-5	TRBJ2-7	CASGHYRDRGGYEQYF
TRBV10-1	TRBJ1-1	CASSESGGSDTEAFF
TRBV6-5	TRBJ1-5	CASRQRTGGNQPQHF
TRBV27	TRBJ1-2	CASSAGRPANYGYTF
TRBV10-3	TRBJ1-2	CAISEGQGYGYTF
TRBV2	TRBJ1-1	CASISRGVANTEAFF